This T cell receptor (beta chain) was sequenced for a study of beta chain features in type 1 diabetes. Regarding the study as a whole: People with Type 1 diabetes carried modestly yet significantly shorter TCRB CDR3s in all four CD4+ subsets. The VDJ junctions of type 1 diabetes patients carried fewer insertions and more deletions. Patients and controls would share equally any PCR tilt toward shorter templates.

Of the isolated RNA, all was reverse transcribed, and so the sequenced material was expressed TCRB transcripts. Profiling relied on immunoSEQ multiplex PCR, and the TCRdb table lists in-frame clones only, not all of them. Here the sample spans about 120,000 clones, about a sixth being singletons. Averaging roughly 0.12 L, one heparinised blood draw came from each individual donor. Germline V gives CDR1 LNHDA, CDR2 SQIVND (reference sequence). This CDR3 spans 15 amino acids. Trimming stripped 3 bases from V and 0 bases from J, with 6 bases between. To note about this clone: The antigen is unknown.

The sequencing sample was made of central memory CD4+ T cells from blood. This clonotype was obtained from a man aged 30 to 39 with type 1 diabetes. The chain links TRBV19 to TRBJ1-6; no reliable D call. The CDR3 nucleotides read TGTGCCAGTAGTATCGACGCCTCCTATAATTCACCCCTCCACTTT. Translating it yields CASSIDASYNSPLHF.